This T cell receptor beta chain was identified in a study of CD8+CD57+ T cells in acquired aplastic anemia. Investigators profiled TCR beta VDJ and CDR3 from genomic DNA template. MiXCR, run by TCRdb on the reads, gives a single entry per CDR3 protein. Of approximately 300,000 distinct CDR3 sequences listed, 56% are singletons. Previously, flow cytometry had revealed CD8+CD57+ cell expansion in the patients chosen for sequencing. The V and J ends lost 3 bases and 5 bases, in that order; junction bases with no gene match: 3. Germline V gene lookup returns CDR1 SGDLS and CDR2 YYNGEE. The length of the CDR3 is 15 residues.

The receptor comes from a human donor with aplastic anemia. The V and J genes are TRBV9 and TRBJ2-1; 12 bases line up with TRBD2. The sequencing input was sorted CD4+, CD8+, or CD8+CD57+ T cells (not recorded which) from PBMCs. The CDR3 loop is CASSASGRANNEQFF. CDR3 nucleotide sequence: TGTGCCAGCAGCGCTAGCGGGAGGGCAAACAATGAGCAGTTCTTC.